This section outlines one T cell receptor beta chain sequence together with its context. Its antigen is as yet unknown. The data were taken from a study of CD8 T cells in ankylosing spondylitis. Study observations and caveats: Reported data indicate significant enrichment of disease-linked clones within matched ankylosing spondylitis synovial fluid.

The CDR3 has 14 amino acids. Germline V CDR1 and CDR2: LNHDA, SQIVND (reference sequence). The germline V and J ends were trimmed by 3 bases and 0 bases, with 9 bases remaining between them. TCR beta libraries were made by quantitative 5'-RACE with molecular barcodes. Using its own MiXCR run on the 5' RACE reads, TCRdb lists one record per CDR3 protein. The table shows about 130,000 distinct CDR3 sequences, with 6% to 8.5% occurring only once. This receptor was identified in a female donor with ankylosing spondylitis or in good health (not recorded which). The V gene is TRBV19, the J gene TRBJ2-7; D may match TRBD1 or TRBD2 (5 bases each). Specimen: blood, either unsorted or a sorted T cell fraction (not recorded which). The DNA of the CDR3 is TGTGCCAGTAGTATGGGACCTTTCTCCTACGAGCAGTACTTC. This gives the protein CASSMGPFSYEQYF.